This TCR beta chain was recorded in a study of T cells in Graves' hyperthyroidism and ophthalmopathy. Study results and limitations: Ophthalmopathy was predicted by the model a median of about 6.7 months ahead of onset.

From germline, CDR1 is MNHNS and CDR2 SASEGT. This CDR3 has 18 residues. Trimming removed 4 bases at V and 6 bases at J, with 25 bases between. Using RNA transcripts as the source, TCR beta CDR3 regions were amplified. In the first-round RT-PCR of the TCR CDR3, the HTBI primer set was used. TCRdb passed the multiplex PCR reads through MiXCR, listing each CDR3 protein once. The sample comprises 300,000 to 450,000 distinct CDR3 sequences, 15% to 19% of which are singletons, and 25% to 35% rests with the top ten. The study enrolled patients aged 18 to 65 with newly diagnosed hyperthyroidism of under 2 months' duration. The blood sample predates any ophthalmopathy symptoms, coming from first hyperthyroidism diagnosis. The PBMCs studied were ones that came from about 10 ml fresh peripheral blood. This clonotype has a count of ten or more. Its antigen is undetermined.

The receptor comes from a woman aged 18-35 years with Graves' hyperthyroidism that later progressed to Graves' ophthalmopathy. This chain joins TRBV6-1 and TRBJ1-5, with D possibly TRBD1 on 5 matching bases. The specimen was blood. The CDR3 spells CASSADGGARRSGQPQHF. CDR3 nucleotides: TGTGCCAGCAGTGCCGATGGAGGGGCGAGAAGGTCTGGTCAGCCCCAGCATTTT.